This T cell receptor (beta chain) is drawn from a study of technical replicates of blood from a few donors. Libraries were prepared by immunoSEQ multiplex PCR; TCRdb keeps only in-frame clonotypes and omits some of them. In the table there are tens of thousands of clones, roughly 94% of which are singletons. V dropped 6 bases and J dropped 4 bases, with 13 bases sitting between them. Looked up from germline, CDR1 is SGHDN and CDR2 is FVKESK. The CDR3 is made up of 13 amino acids. The origin of this receptor is a human donor in good health. The genes are TRBV14 and TRBJ2-7, with no clear D. Source material: T cells isolated from PBMCs. This CDR3 reads CASRGLFGYEQYF. In DNA, the CDR3 is TGTGCCAGCAGAGGCCTTTTCGGGTACGAGCAGTACTTC.